This TCR beta chain was identified during a study of blood T cell repertoires in COVID-19. Across the study: From the United States, Italy and Spain came samples of acute and convalescent COVID-19. Sources were T cells, B-cell-depleted T cells, or PBMCs; the material itself was cDNA or gDNA.

This clone showed up just a few times. Other DNA sequences in this specimen translate into the identical CDR3. Original processing methods: Estimated nucleated cell counts came from reference gene primer amplification. Profiling relied on immunoSEQ multiplex PCR, and the TCRdb table lists in-frame clones only, not all of them. V, J and clone size are taken as reported in that table, and D and trimming were inferred from the DNA itself. The profile covers 540,000 or so clones, with roughly nine tenths appearing a single time and less than 9.5% taken by the ten largest. The Seattle site enrolled patients during active infection and followed them longitudinally. Trimming cost V 2 bases and J 2 bases; bases outside gene matches: 2. From germline, CDR1 is MNHEY and CDR2 SVGAGI. The CDR3 runs 14 residues.

This rearrangement joins TRBV6-5 to TRBJ1-1; 7 bases map to TRBD1. The source material was peripheral blood. This TCR came from a woman aged 45-60 years with COVID-19, enrolled during active disease. The CDR3 DNA is TGTGCCAGCAGTTACACAGGGGCCAACACTGAAGCTTTCTTT. It yields the protein CASSYTGANTEAFF.